This TCR beta chain emerged from a study of blood T cell repertoires in COVID-19. Method: immunoSEQ multiplex PCR; TCRdb's copy keeps in-frame clones and lacks some. Among more than 200,000 clones listed, 80% to 85% were seen once. The sequence was collected from a woman of 80 years or more with COVID-19, enrolled during active disease. The sample taken for sequencing was peripheral blood.

CDR3 loop: CASSVGQGLFRETQYF. The CDR3, as DNA: TGTGCCAGCAGCGTAGGGCAGGGTTTATTTCGCGAGACCCAGTACTTC. The chain has TRBV9 and TRBJ2-5; perhaps TRBD1 as D (5 bases). This CDR3 comprises 16 residues. Germline V gene lookup returns CDR1 SGDLS and CDR2 YYNGEE. V dropped 0 bases and J dropped 5 bases, with 17 bases sitting between them.